The clone carrying this TCR beta chain was seen more than once but under ten times. What it recognizes is unknown. CDR1 and CDR2 (germline): MNHEY, SVGEGT. The junction had 11 bases not matched to a gene; V was cut back by 5 bases and J by 8 bases. The CDR3 has 14 residues. Next came a second PCR, run for about 7 to 12 cycles, which used a sample-barcoded 5' primer along with a J-beta primer mix. MiXCR was run by TCRdb on the 5' RACE reads, yielding one entry per CDR3 protein. The sample consists of some 780,000 distinct CDR3 sequences, 45% to 70% of them appearing once. The record originates from a study of blood T cells in healthy people across ages. General study points: Naive CD4+ cell counts and diversity both ran higher in long-lived than in aged donors.

The sample taken for sequencing was blood. The receptor's source is a man in his forties in good health. The chain employs TRBV6-2 or TRBV6-3 and TRBJ2-5; 7 bases map to TRBD1. The CDR3 loop reads CASSRDRVKRTQYF. The CDR3 DNA reads as TGTGCCAGCAGTCGGGACAGAGTCAAGAGAACCCAGTACTTC.